This T cell receptor (beta chain) is drawn from a study of neurological immune-mediated disorders. The authors made cDNA by 5'RACE with 10-nucleotide random UMIs. TCRdb redid the calling of the 5' RACE reads with MiXCR, one entry per CDR3 protein. The table shows around 14,000 distinct CDR3 sequences, with about 10% occurring only once. Material for sequencing was PBMCs. The TCR originated in a woman aged 35 to 49 in good health.

CDR3 region: CASSQAGTSERDTQYF. For the CDR3, the DNA is TGTGCCAGCAGCCAAGCCGGGACTAGCGAGAGAGATACGCAGTATTTT. The rearrangement links TRBV9 to TRBJ2-3; 10 bases map to TRBD2. The V and J ends lost 4 bases and 5 bases, in that order; junction bases with no gene match: 10. The CDR3 spans 16 residues. Germline-derived CDR1 and CDR2 are SGDLS and YYNGEE.